The T cell receptor (beta chain) under discussion was sequenced for a study of T cell responses to AZD1222 COVID-19 vaccine. Study as a whole: The study pooled second doses at about 4 or about 12 weeks. Study-wide results and caveats: Reportedly, nearly half of unique spike TCRs recognized epitopes outside B.1.351/B.1.1.7 mutations.

TCRdb keeps only in-frame clones here, not all; method: immunoSEQ multiplex PCR. Of approximately 100,000 clones in the sample, over 75% were seen once. Worth noting for this clone: The antigen remains unidentified.

The TCR sequence derives from an adult in good health. Sequenced material: peripheral blood, taken on day 0 of AZD1222 vaccination.

This chain's CDR3 is CATRTSVGEETQYF. The CDR3 DNA sequence: TGTGCCACCAGGACTAGCGTAGGCGAAGAGACCCAGTACTTC. V gene TRBV10-3 combines with J gene TRBJ2-5; 9 nucleotides align to TRBD2. The germline V gene has CDR1 ENHRY and CDR2 SYGVKD. The V gene end was trimmed by 10 bases and the J gene end by 3 bases; junction bases not matched to a gene: 9. The CDR3 is 14 residues long.